Below, one T cell receptor (beta chain) is given with its context. What it binds is unknown. PCR used 60 Vbeta primers and 13 Jbeta primers. TCRdb's table, derived via immunoSEQ multiplex PCR, lists solely in-frame clones and lacks some. Of fewer than 100,000 clones in the sample, around 70% are singletons; the top ten hold about 1.2%. The data were taken from a study of cytomegalovirus exposure and HLA in healthy donors. Study at large: Genotyping of roughly 400 donors showed that over 80% belonged to the Caucasian-associated ancestry cluster.

Findings of the study overall: Reported performance of the classifier showed diagnosis of cytomegalovirus status with high specificity and sensitivity. Rare TCR sequences predominated, though certain public TCRs were found in many donors.

Those who donated were healthy bone marrow donors. This receptor was identified in a female donor in good health and CMV-seronegative. Input material: PBMCs.

The CDR3 loop reads CASRQGNTGELFF. CDR3 nucleotides: TGTGCCAGCAGACAGGGGAACACCGGGGAGCTGTTTTTT. V is TRBV5-5 and J is TRBJ2-2; perhaps TRBD1 as D (6 bases). Germline assignment: CDR1 SGHKS and CDR2 YYEKEE (reference sequence). This CDR3 comprises 13 residues. V lost 5 bases and J 1 base, leaving 6 bases between the germline ends.